The 10 T cell receptor beta chains below all came from one sample that was sequenced in a study of blood T cell repertoires in COVID-19. TCRdb's table, derived via immunoSEQ multiplex PCR, lists solely in-frame clones and lacks some. This table holds 300,000 to 450,000 clones, approximately 89% found once. The sequencing input was peripheral blood. These receptors were collected from a woman between 55 and 75 years old with COVID-19, enrolled during active disease.

The chain joins TRBV9 to TRBJ2-3; TRBD2 is a possible D gene (5 bases). Deletions cut 0 bases from V and 7 bases from J, with 18 bases between. CDR3 length: 16 amino acids. CDR1 is SGDLS, CDR2 YYNGEE, per germline. The CDR3: CASSVAAGRPTHTQYF. The CDR3, as DNA: TGTGCCAGCAGCGTAGCTGCGGGCAGACCAACTCATACGCAGTATTTT.

The chain uses TRBV19 and TRBJ2-5; TRBD1 matches at 7 bases. Germline CDR1 LNHDA, CDR2 SQIVND (reference sequence). The CDR3 is 14 residues long. V was pared by 4 bases and J by 4 bases, with 6 bases of the junction left unmatched. CDR3 nucleotide sequence: TGTGCCAGTAGTAAGGACAGGAGAATAGAGACCCAGTACTTC. Translated: CASSKDRRIETQYF.

The V call is TRBV10-1, the J call TRBJ1-1; D is possibly TRBD1 (5 bases). The germline V and J ends were trimmed by 0 bases and 1 base, with 15 bases remaining between them. CDR3 length: 17 residues. Per germline, CDR1 WNHNN and CDR2 SYGVQD (reference sequence). The CDR3 loop is CASSESILWDSNTEAFF. The CDR3, as DNA: TGCGCCAGCAGTGAGTCGATCTTGTGGGACTCGAACACTGAAGCTTTCTTT.

The rearrangement links TRBV14 to TRBJ2-3; possible D gene TRBD1, 6 bases. The CDR3 has 12 residues. V lost 2 bases and J 6 bases, leaving 6 bases between the germline ends. The germline gives CDR1 SGHDN, CDR2 FVKESK. As DNA, the CDR3 is TGTGCCAGCAGCCAAAGGGGGGATACGCAGTATTTT. Translation: CASSQRGDTQYF. The full variable domain, rest sourced from reference TRBV14 and TRBJ2-3, is EAGVTQFPSHSVIEKGQTVTLRCDPISGHDNLYWYRRVMGKEIKFLLHFVKESKQDESGMPNNRFLAERTGGTYSTLKVQPAELEDSGVYFCASSQRGDTQYFGPGTRLTVL.

The V and J genes are TRBV18 and TRBJ1-2; 8 nucleotides agree with TRBD1. CDR3 length: 17 residues. Per the germline V gene, CDR1 is KGHSH and CDR2 is LQKENI. The V segment lost 6 bases and the J segment 6 bases; nucleotides outside the gene matches: 18. The CDR3 sequence is CASSPTLGQGRRDGYTF. The CDR3 DNA is TGTGCCAGCTCCCCAACTCTCGGACAGGGACGGAGGGATGGCTACACCTTC.

V usage is TRBV29-1 and J usage is TRBJ1-1; D is unclear. This CDR3 comprises 15 residues. Germline CDR1 and CDR2: SQVTM and ANQGSEA. Between the trimmed V and J ends, which lost 8 bases and 12 bases, there was a span of 31 bases. The CDR3: CSTSYNPGGTPRTFF. The DNA for the CDR3 is TGCAGCACAAGCTACAACCCCGGAGGTACCCCCCGAACTTTCTTT.

On this clone: Germline is not matched at one junction end, which may reflect a read error. The rearrangement joins TRBV7-9 to TRBJ1-2; TRBD1 matches 9 bases. CDR3 size: 13 residues. Germline loops: CDR1 SEHNR, CDR2 FQNEAQ (reference sequence). This chain's CDR3 is CASSHSRGDRESF. The CDR3 nucleotides are TGTGCCAGCAGCCACTCGAGGGGGGACAGGGAATCCTTC.

V gene TRBV4-1 combines with J gene TRBJ1-1, with D perhaps matching TRBD1 (5 bases). The germline V gene encodes CDR1 MGHRA and CDR2 YSYEKL. The CDR3 length is 15 residues. V gave up 1 base and J gave up 1 base, with 10 bases separating them. CDR3 residues: CASSQVDRRNTEAFF. The CDR3 coding sequence is TGCGCCAGCAGCCAAGTCGACAGACGGAACACTGAAGCTTTCTTT.

This clone came up a few times. The rearrangement joins TRBV19 to TRBJ1-5, with a possible D match to TRBD1 (5 bases). CDR1 is LNHDA and CDR2 is SQIVND in the germline V gene (reference sequence). The CDR3 contains 14 residues. Trimming cost V 3 bases and J 11 bases, with 17 bases left between them. CDR3 region: CASSIAGGPVAQHF. Here the CDR3 DNA reads TGTGCCAGTAGTATTGCGGGGGGACCGGTTGCCCAGCATTTT.

The chain joins TRBV28 to TRBJ2-2; D may be TRBD1 (6 bases). The CDR3 sequence is 14 residues long. CDR1 and CDR2 from the germline V gene are MDHEN and SYDVKM. V was pared by 2 bases and J by 4 bases, with 8 bases between. CDR3 nucleotide sequence: TGTGCCAGCAGTTTACAGGGGTTCACCGGGGAGCTGTTTTTT. Protein product: CASSLQGFTGELFF.